Following are 16 T cell receptor beta chains from one sample sequenced in a study of cytomegalovirus exposure and HLA in healthy donors. 13 Jbeta primers and 60 Vbeta primers were used for the PCR. Assay used: immunoSEQ multiplex PCR; TCRdb lists only in-frame clones, some missing. The sample comprises 89,000 or so clones, approximately 75% of which are singletons, and roughly 4.2% rests with the top ten. Sequencing was performed on PBMCs. These receptor sequences come from a man in his sixties in good health and CMV-seronegative.

The chain recombines TRBV7-9 with TRBJ1-2; D remains unclear. Germline V gene sequence: CDR1 SEHNR, CDR2 FQNEAQ (reference sequence). The CDR3 has 12 residues. Trimming shortened V by 4 bases and J by 5 bases, and 8 bases separated the two germline ends. For the CDR3, the DNA is TGTGCCAGCAGCTACAGCCTTTATGGCTACACCTTC. It translates to CASSYSLYGYTF.

V and J are TRBV9 and TRBJ2-3, with TRBD2 identical over 12 bases. The germline V gene encodes CDR1 SGDLS and CDR2 YYNGEE. The CDR3 contains 18 residues. Germline trimming cut 3 bases from V and 2 bases from J; bases unmatched to any gene: 10. This CDR3 is CASSADGLAGTNTDTQYF. DNA for the CDR3: TGTGCCAGCAGCGCCGACGGACTAGCGGGGACTAACACAGATACGCAGTATTTT.

The rearrangement joins TRBV4-1 to TRBJ2-7; 8 bases fit TRBD2. V lost 4 bases to trimming and J lost 5 bases; unmatched junction nucleotides: 7. Germline lookup yields CDR1 MGHRA and CDR2 YSYEKL. The CDR3 sequence is 14 residues long. CDR3: CASSPRRGDHEQYF. The DNA of the CDR3 is TGCGCCAGCAGCCCCCGGCGGGGGGACCACGAGCAGTACTTC.

The chain uses TRBV6-5 and TRBJ1-1, with no clear D. V lost 4 bases to trimming and J lost 0 bases, with 15 bases between them. Germline lookup yields CDR1 MNHEY and CDR2 SVGAGI. This CDR3 is built from 16 residues. The CDR3 loop reads CASSSRGVSLNTEAFF. The CDR3 nucleotides read TGTGCCAGCAGTTCCCGAGGCGTCAGCCTGAACACTGAAGCTTTCTTT.

As DNA, the CDR3 is TGTGCCAGCAGCACCGGGAGCTCCTATAATTCACCCCTCCACTTT. Encoded protein: CASSTGSSYNSPLHF. The rearrangement uses TRBV7-3 and TRBJ1-6; D remains unclear. The germline V and J ends were trimmed by 5 bases and 0 bases, with 8 bases remaining between them. Germline assignment: CDR1 SGHTA and CDR2 FQGTGA. CDR3 size: 15 residues.

The chain employs TRBV9 and TRBJ2-7; TRBD1 might be the D (5 bases). Germline CDR1 is SGDLS and CDR2 is YYNGEE. The CDR3 length is 15 residues. Trimming left V 0 bases short and J 3 bases short, with 13 bases between. The CDR3 loop is CASSVGWGRVYEQYF. As DNA, the CDR3 is TGTGCCAGCAGCGTAGGATGGGGCAGGGTCTACGAGCAGTACTTC.

This clone was picked up a small number of times. The gene calls are TRBV5-6 and TRBJ1-4; no firm D call. There are 14 residues in the CDR3. Germline CDR1 and CDR2: SGHDT and YYEEEE. The V gene lost 4 bases and the J gene lost 4 bases, with 11 bases spanning the gap. CDR3 residues: CASSTVRFNEKLFF. CDR3 DNA sequence: TGTGCCAGCAGCACCGTGCGGTTTAATGAAAAACTGTTTTTT.

This clone was counted between two and nine times. This sequence joins TRBV4-1 and TRBJ1-1, with a possible D match to TRBD1 (6 bases). V was clipped by 4 bases and J by 2 bases, with 11 bases between them. The germline gives CDR1 MGHRA, CDR2 YSYEKL. CDR3 length equals 14 residues. The CDR3 DNA sequence: TGCGCCAGCAGCCGAGAACAGGGAAACACTGAAGCTTTCTTT. This encodes CASSREQGNTEAFF.

The genes are TRBV11-3 and TRBJ1-2, with D tentatively TRBD1 (6 bases). The CDR3 spans 14 residues. The germline gives CDR1 SGHNT, CDR2 YENEEA. Trimming took off 5 bases at V and 7 bases at J, with 17 bases between the two ends. CDR3 amino acids: CASSQRRGPSGYTF. The CDR3 nucleotides are TGTGCCAGCAGCCAAAGGCGGGGGCCGAGTGGCTACACCTTC.

The chain combines TRBV30 with TRBJ2-3; D is perhaps TRBD1 (7 bases). This CDR3 has 14 residues. Per germline, CDR1 GTSNPN and CDR2 SVGIG (reference sequence). Deletions cut 5 bases from V and 4 bases from J, with 16 bases between. CDR3 in DNA: TGTGCCTGGGCCAGGGGGGTAGGTGCAGATACGCAGTATTTT. This sequence encodes CAWARGVGADTQYF.

The chain is built from TRBV6-5 and TRBJ2-5, with TRBD2 matching over 7 bases. This CDR3 has 15 amino acids. CDR1 and CDR2 from the germline V gene are MNHEY and SVGAGI. J was trimmed by 5 bases and V by 6 bases; bases with no gene match: 12. The CDR3 is CASSGGLGVFETQYF. The CDR3 DNA reads TGTGCCAGCAGCGGCGGACTAGGGGTTTTTGAGACCCAGTACTTC.

This clone was counted ten times or more. The chain combines TRBV5-1 with TRBJ2-5, with TRBD2 matching over 16 bases. The CDR3 is 19 amino acids. J gave up 4 bases and V 4 bases, and 13 bases lay outside the gene matches. Germline V gene lookup returns CDR1 SGHRS and CDR2 YFSETQ. The CDR3 is CASSRQPGTSGGAGETQYF. In DNA form, the CDR3 reads TGCGCCAGCAGCCGACAACCCGGGACTAGCGGGGGGGCCGGAGAGACCCAGTACTTC.

V usage is TRBV9 and J usage is TRBJ1-1, with D possibly matching TRBD1 (5 bases). CDR3 size: 14 residues. From germline, CDR1 is SGDLS and CDR2 YYNGEE. Trimming pared 2 bases from V and 1 base from J, leaving 9 bases between. Here the CDR3 DNA reads TGTGCCAGCAGCGTTGGGACTTCGAACACTGAAGCTTTCTTT. This sequence encodes CASSVGTSNTEAFF.

This clone has only a few counts. The chain joins TRBV10-2 to TRBJ1-5; the D is unclear. Germline lookup yields CDR1 WSHSY and CDR2 SAAADI. The V end lost 0 bases, the J end lost 4 bases, and 13 bases lay between the germline ends. CDR3 size: 16 residues. The CDR3 is CASSESFGSTNQPQHF. In DNA, the CDR3 is TGCGCCAGCAGTGAGTCGTTTGGTAGCACAAATCAGCCCCAGCATTTT.

The rearrangement joins TRBV11-2 to TRBJ1-3; no firm D call. This CDR3 comprises 13 residues. The V gene's germline CDR1 is SGHAT and CDR2 FQNNGV. Trimming pared 3 bases from V and 8 bases from J, leaving 11 bases between. CDR3 sequence (DNA): TGTGCCAGCAGCTTGAGGGAGATGGACACCATATATTTT. The encoded protein is CASSLREMDTIYF.

This CDR3 is CASRESGGSYNEQFF. CDR3 DNA sequence: TGTGCCAGCAGGGAATCAGGGGGCTCCTACAATGAGCAGTTCTTC. The chain carries TRBV6-4 and TRBJ2-1; 7 nucleotides line up with TRBD1. The V gene's germline CDR1 is MRHNA and CDR2 SNTAGT. The J segment lost 0 bases and the V segment lost 6 bases, leaving 5 bases of the junction unmatched. The CDR3 is 15 amino acids.